A selection of T cell receptor beta chains follows, all from one sample in a study of CD8 T cells in Susac syndrome. TCRdb independently ran MiXCR on the immunoSEQ multiplex PCR reads; one entry per CDR3 protein. The sample includes about 210,000 distinct CDR3 sequences, approximately 95% seen only once; the top ten take 0.1% to 0.12%. Sequencing was done on a sample of CD4+ T cells from PBMCs. Receptor source: a human donor in good health. CDR3s include the opening cysteine and the closing phenylalanine or tryptophan. The D gene is left open where the match is weak. Only some rows state a clone size, as once, few, many or a class for expanded clones.

D gene	clone size	V gene	J gene	CDR3 DNA	CDR3 protein
TRBD1	NA	TRBV30	TRBJ1-2	TGTGCCAGAACGATAGGGGGCAACTATGGCTACACCTTC	CARTIGGNYGYTF
TRBD1	NA	TRBV15	TRBJ2-1	TGTGCCACCAGCACCGAGGGGACAGTTTACAATGAGCAGTTCTTC	CATSTEGTVYNEQFF
TRBD1	NA	TRBV7-7	TRBJ2-2	TGTGCTAGCAGCCGGGACAGGGTGGCCGGGGAGCTGTTTTTT	CASSRDRVAGELFF
NA	once	TRBV18	TRBJ1-4	TGTGCCAGCTCACCGATGACAAGGGAAAAACTGTTTTTT	CASSPMTREKLFF
TRBD1	few	TRBV28	TRBJ2-7	TGTGCCACTCTCAACAGGGGGCGAACCTACGAGCAGTACTTC	CATLNRGRTYEQYF
TRBD1	NA	TRBV6-1	TRBJ2-6	TGTGCCAGCATGGGGGGGGCCGGGACAGGGTTCTCTGGGGCCAACGTCCTGACTTTC	CASMGGAGTGFSGANVLTF
NA	NA	TRBV20-1	TRBJ1-1	TGCAGTGCTAGAGATGTACAGGGTAGCACTGAAGCTTTCTTT	CSARDVQGSTEAFF
NA	NA	TRBV28	TRBJ2-1	TGTGCCAGCAGTTCACCGGGACGAGGGAACGGTGAGCAGTTCTTC	CASSSPGRGNGEQFF
NA	NA	TRBV7-6	TRBJ2-3	TGTGCCAGCAGCTTAAGGGAAAACACAGATACGCAGTATTTT	CASSLRENTDTQYF
TRBD2	NA	TRBV6-5	TRBJ2-1	TGTGCCAGCATCCAGGGGCGGGGGGTCTACAATGAGCAGTTCTTC	CASIQGRGVYNEQFF
NA	NA	TRBV6-1	TRBJ2-5	TGTGCCAGCAGTGAAGCGCAGGGCTCAGGAGAGACCCAGTACTTC	CASSEAQGSGETQYF
NA	NA	TRBV6-1	TRBJ1-5	TGTGCCAGCAGTGAATCGGGGGGAGGTCAGCCCCAGCATTTT	CASSESGGGQPQHF
NA	NA	TRBV23-1	TRBJ1-1	TGCGCCAGCAGTCAACGCGACCCCCGTAAGACTGAAGCTTTCTTT	CASSQRDPRKTEAFF
NA	NA	TRBV20-1	TRBJ2-5	TGCAGTGCTAGACGCGGGACCGCGACCCAGTACTTC	CSARRGTATQYF
NA	NA	TRBV20-1	TRBJ1-1	TGCAGTGCTGGAGGACCAGGGAGGGGTACTGAAGCTTTCTTT	CSAGGPGRGTEAFF
NA	NA	TRBV7-8	TRBJ1-1	TGTGCCAGCAGCCCCACCCGATGGGGTGGAGACACTGAAGCTTTCTTT	CASSPTRWGGDTEAFF
NA	NA	TRBV4-1	TRBJ1-5	TGCGCCAGCAGCCAACCAGAGATTAGCAATCAGCCCCAGCATTTT	CASSQPEISNQPQHF
NA	NA	TRBV19	TRBJ1-5	TGTGCCAGTATGGGCGCTAGGGCCCGGGGCGGGCAGCCCCAGCATTTT	CASMGARARGGQPQHF
NA	NA	TRBV20-1	TRBJ1-6	TGCAGTGCTAGAGAGGCTGACAGCCCTTCACCCCTCCACTTT	CSAREADSPSPLHF
TRBD1	NA	TRBV6-6	TRBJ1-3	TGTGCCAGCAGCGCAGGGGGCCACTCTGGAAACACCATATATTTT	CASSAGGHSGNTIYF
NA	NA	TRBV11-3	TRBJ2-5	TGTGCCAGCAGCTTGGGGCCTCGATCCGGGGAGACCCAGTACTTC	CASSLGPRSGETQYF
NA	NA	TRBV7-3	TRBJ2-5	TGTGCCAGCAGCCCCCAGGGGCAAGAGACCCAGTACTTC	CASSPQGQETQYF
NA	NA	TRBV28	TRBJ1-1	TGTGCCAGCAGACGACAGCCCATGAACACTGAAGCCTTCTTT	CASRRQPMNTEAFF
NA	NA	TRBV12-3/TRBV12-4	TRBJ1-2	TGTGCCAGCAGTTTTAGGCGGAATGGCTACACCTTC	CASSFRRNGYTF
TRBD1	NA	TRBV7-2	TRBJ1-3	TGTGCCAGCAGCTTTTCAACGGACAGGTCTAGAGGAAACACCATATATTTT	CASSFSTDRSRGNTIYF
TRBD1	NA	TRBV7-2	TRBJ1-1	TGTGCCAGCAGCTTAGGTGGGGCAGGGGGTGATGAAGCTTTCTTT	CASSLGGAGGDEAFF
NA	NA	TRBV6-5	TRBJ1-6	TGTGCCAGCTCAAAGAGGGTCAATTCACCCCTCCACTTT	CASSKRVNSPLHF
TRBD1	NA	TRBV7-9	TRBJ2-2	TGTGCCAGCAGCTTTGGGACAGGGGTGAACACCGGGGAGCTGTTTTTT	CASSFGTGVNTGELFF
NA	NA	TRBV28	TRBJ2-5	TGTGCCAGCAGTACTCTGTTGGCCAAGACCCAGTACTTC	CASSTLLAKTQYF
NA	NA	TRBV20-1	TRBJ2-5	TGCAGTGCTTCCCTGGCAGTGGAGACCCAGTACTTC	CSASLAVETQYF
TRBD2	NA	TRBV7-8	TRBJ2-1	TGTGCCAGCAGCTTAGGCATTCTAGCGGGTTACAATGAGCAGTTCTTC	CASSLGILAGYNEQFF
NA	NA	TRBV5-1	TRBJ2-1	TGCGCCAGCAGCTTGAATGAGGGAGCGACTGAGCAGTTCTTC	CASSLNEGATEQFF
TRBD2	NA	TRBV5-4	TRBJ2-7	TGTGCCAGCAGCTTTAGGGGACTAAACGAGCAGTACTTC	CASSFRGLNEQYF
NA	NA	TRBV7-2	TRBJ1-4	TGTGCCAGCAGCCAACCAGGGGCGAAAGAAAAACTGTTTTTT	CASSQPGAKEKLFF
TRBD1	NA	TRBV5-5	TRBJ2-2	TGTGCCAGCAGCTTGGGGACAGGCGGGGAGCTGTTTTTT	CASSLGTGGELFF